These 13 T cell receptor beta chains share one sample of origin, sequenced in a study of CD8+CD57+ T cells in acquired aplastic anemia. The study profiled TCR beta VDJ and CDR3 using genomic DNA as template. TCRdb re-called the reads through MiXCR, storing one row per CDR3 protein. The sample shows around 180,000 distinct CDR3 sequences, around 60% of them seen only once. Sequenced material: sorted CD4+, CD8+, or CD8+CD57+ T cells (not recorded which) from PBMCs. These receptors all stem from a human donor in good health.

There are a few counts of this clonotype. This sequence joins TRBV24-1 and TRBJ2-3; the D gene is possibly TRBD1 (6 bases). Trimming took off 5 bases at V and 3 bases at J, with 8 bases between the two ends. The CDR3 spans 13 residues. Germline CDR1 and CDR2: KGHDR and SFDVKD. CDR3 protein: CATSGQGTDTQYF. The DNA of the CDR3 is TGTGCCACCAGTGGGCAGGGGACAGATACGCAGTATTTT.

The chain has TRBV28 and TRBJ2-2, with no clear D. The CDR3 runs 13 residues. Deletions cut 3 bases from V and 6 bases from J, with 8 bases between. From germline, CDR1 is MDHEN and CDR2 SYDVKM. This CDR3 reads CASSFPEPGELFF. For the CDR3, the DNA is TGTGCCAGCAGTTTCCCGGAACCCGGGGAGCTGTTTTTT. Full variable domain (rest looked up from reference TRBV28 and TRBJ2-2): DVKVTQSSRYLVKRTGEKVFLECVQDMDHENMFWYRQDPGLGLRLIYFSYDVKMKEKGDIPEGYSVSREKKERFSLILESASTNQTSMYLCASSFPEPGELFFGEGSRLTVL.

This chain links TRBV7-2 with TRBJ2-3; D unresolved. From germline, CDR1 is SGHTA and CDR2 FQGNSA. CDR3 length: 13 amino acids. V lost 0 bases and J 6 bases, leaving 7 bases between the germline ends. CDR3 DNA: TGTGCCAGCAGCTTAGCCCCCGGGGATACGCAGTATTTT. Translation gives CASSLAPGDTQYF.

A few counts support this clonotype. One end of the junction is discordant with germline, which a read error may explain. This sequence joins TRBV5-1 and TRBJ2-3; possibly TRBD2 for D (6 bases). CDR1 and CDR2 (germline): SGHRS, YFSETQ. The CDR3 has 14 amino acids. The CDR3 DNA reads TGTGCCAGCAGCTGGGGACTCAGCACAGATACGCAGTATTTT. As protein: CASSWGLSTDTQYF.

This sequence joins TRBV7-9 and TRBJ1-1, with D unclear. The germline V gene has CDR1 SEHNR and CDR2 FQNEAQ (reference sequence). With 3 bases removed from V and 7 bases from J, the gap between germline ends came to 9 bases. This CDR3 spans 12 amino acids. CDR3 nucleotides: TGTGCCAGCAGCTTGGTCGGACTTGAAGCTTTCTTT. Protein: CASSLVGLEAFF.

The J gene is TRBJ1-5, the V gene TRBV2; TRBD1 might be the D (5 bases). Trimming pared 7 bases from V and 5 bases from J, leaving 12 bases between. Germline V gene lookup returns CDR1 SNHLY and CDR2 FYNNEI. CDR3 size: 13 residues. DNA for the CDR3: TGTGCCAGCACCTATTGGGGGGATCAGCCCCAGCATTTT. Its translation: CASTYWGDQPQHF.

The V gene is TRBV5-1, the J gene TRBJ1-6; TRBD1 might be the D (6 bases). CDR3 size: 14 residues. Germline V gene sequence: CDR1 SGHRS, CDR2 YFSETQ. The germline V and J ends were trimmed by 2 bases and 7 bases, with 10 bases remaining between them. CDR3 loop: CASSFNRENSPLHF. Written as DNA, the CDR3 is TGCGCCAGCAGCTTTAACAGGGAAAATTCACCCCTCCACTTT.

This clonotype was recorded only once. The CDR3 spells CASSLLAGGPFSTDTQYF. The CDR3 coding sequence is TGTGCCAGCAGCCTACTAGCGGGAGGGCCCTTTTCCACAGATACGCAGTATTTT. The chain couples TRBV7-9 to TRBJ2-3; TRBD2 agrees at 13 bases. V lost 5 bases, J lost 2 bases, and 10 bases stayed unmatched. CDR3 size: 18 residues. Germline CDR1 is SEHNR and CDR2 is FQNEAQ (reference sequence).

Worth noting for this clonotype: It may be a read error: a sequence one base away is much more abundant. V usage is TRBV12-3 or TRBV12-4 and J usage is TRBJ1-1; perhaps TRBD1 as D (5 bases). V lost 8 bases to trimming and J lost 3 bases, with 19 bases between them. This CDR3 has 15 amino acids. CDR3 region: CASCGEPRGDTEAFF. For the CDR3, the DNA is TGTGCCAGCTGTGGGGAGCCCCGGGGCGACACTGAAGCTTTCTTT.

The sample holds a few counts of this clonotype. The rearrangement links TRBV19 to TRBJ2-7, with D perhaps matching TRBD1 (6 bases). The CDR3 has 14 residues. V lost 5 bases and J 3 bases, leaving 14 bases between the germline ends. Germline CDR1 and CDR2: LNHDA and SQIVND (reference sequence). The CDR3 reads CASSPTGKDYEQYF. The CDR3 bases are TGTGCCAGTAGTCCGACAGGCAAGGACTACGAGCAGTACTTC.

This clonotype was counted ten times or more. V gene TRBV11-3 combines with J gene TRBJ2-5; no clear D gene. There are 16 residues in the CDR3. Germline V gene data show CDR1 as SGHNT and CDR2 as YENEEA. The V gene lost 2 bases and the J gene lost 5 bases, with 18 bases spanning the gap. The CDR3 DNA is TGTGCCAGCAGCTTACTCAGCAAACCAATCTTTGAGACCCAGTACTTC. Translation: CASSLLSKPIFETQYF.

The genes are TRBV2 and TRBJ2-5, with 10 positions matching TRBD2. The CDR3 is 15 residues long. V shed 6 bases and J 5 bases; nucleotides not matched to a gene: 9. Looked up from germline, CDR1 is SNHLY and CDR2 is FYNNEI. The CDR3 is CASRTAGGPQETQYF. The CDR3, as DNA: TGTGCCAGCAGGACAGCGGGGGGGCCTCAGGAGACCCAGTACTTC.

This clonotype was seen a single time. Sequence at one end of the junction differs from germline and may be a read error. V usage is TRBV7-3 and J usage is TRBJ2-3; TRBD2 is a possible D gene (5 bases). CDR3 length: 15 amino acids. Germline-derived CDR1 and CDR2 are SGHTA and FQGTGA. The CDR3 DNA follows: TGTGCCAGCAGTGAACTCATGGCTAGCACAGATACGCTGTATTTT. This codes for CASSELMASTDTLYF.